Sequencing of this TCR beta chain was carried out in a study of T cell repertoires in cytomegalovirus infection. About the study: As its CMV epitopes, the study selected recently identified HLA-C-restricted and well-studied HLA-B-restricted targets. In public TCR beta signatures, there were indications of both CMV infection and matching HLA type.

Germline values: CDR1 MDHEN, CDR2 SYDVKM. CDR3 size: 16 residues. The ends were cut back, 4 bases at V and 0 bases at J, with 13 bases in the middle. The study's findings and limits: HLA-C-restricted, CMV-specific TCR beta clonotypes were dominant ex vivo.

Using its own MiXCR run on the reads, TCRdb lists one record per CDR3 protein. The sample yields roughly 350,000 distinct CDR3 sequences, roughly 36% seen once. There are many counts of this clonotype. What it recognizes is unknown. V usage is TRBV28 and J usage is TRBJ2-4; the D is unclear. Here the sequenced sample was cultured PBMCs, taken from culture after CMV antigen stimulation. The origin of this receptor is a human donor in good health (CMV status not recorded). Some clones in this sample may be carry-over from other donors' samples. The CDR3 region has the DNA TGTGCCAGCAGTTCCCCCGAGGCTCTAGCCAAAAACATTCAGTACTTC. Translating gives CASSSPEALAKNIQYF.